Presented here are 28 T cell receptor beta chains from one specimen sequenced in a study of control samples from healthy donors and cancer patients. Clones were sequenced by immunoSEQ multiplex PCR, and TCRdb holds only the in-frame ones, with some missing. The sample contains around 75,000 clones, roughly 92% of which appear only once. Sequencing used blood. Receptor source: a woman aged 55-69 years in good health.

The rearrangement uses TRBV18 and TRBJ2-7; TRBD1 agrees at 7 bases. The germline V gene has CDR1 KGHSH and CDR2 LQKENI. CDR3 size: 15 residues. The junction had 6 bases not matched to a gene; V was cut back by 2 bases and J by 2 bases. CDR3 DNA: TGTGCCAGCTCACCAGAGGGGGCTGAAACCTACGAGCAGTACTTC. It is translated as CASSPEGAETYEQYF. Complete variable domain (other parts from reference TRBV18 and TRBJ2-7): NAGVMQNPRHLVRRRGQEARLRCSPMKGHSHVYWYRQLPEEGLKFMVYLQKENIIDESGMPKERFSAEFPKEGPSILRIQQVVRGDSAAYFCASSPEGAETYEQYFGPGTRLTVT.

V usage is TRBV30 and J usage is TRBJ1-1; the D gene is possibly TRBD1 (5 bases). The CDR3 loop spans 12 amino acids. Germline-derived CDR1 and CDR2 are GTSNPN and SVGIG (reference sequence). V lost 8 bases and J 0 bases, leaving 10 bases between the germline ends. CDR3 amino acids: CARGGVNTEAFF. DNA of the CDR3: TGTGCCCGGGGGGGTGTGAACACTGAAGCTTTCTTT. Drawing the rest from reference TRBV30 and TRBJ1-1, the complete variable domain is SQTIHQWPATLVQPVGSPLSLECTVEGTSNPNLYWYRQAAGRGLQLLFYSVGIGQISSEVPQNLSASRPQDRQFILSSKKLLLSDSGFYLCARGGVNTEAFFGQGTRLTVV.

V and J are TRBV10-3 and TRBJ2-7; D tentatively reads TRBD1 or TRBD2 (5 bases each). The CDR3 has 15 residues. The germline CDR1 and CDR2 sequences are ENHRY and SYGVKD. V was clipped by 3 bases and J by 2 bases, with 14 bases between them. In DNA, the CDR3 is TGTGCCATCAGTGATTCAAACCGGGACCCCTACGAGCAGTACTTC. The encoded protein is CAISDSNRDPYEQYF.

The J gene is TRBJ1-5, the V gene TRBV30; D gene unclear. CDR1 and CDR2 (germline): GTSNPN, SVGIG (reference sequence). The CDR3 consists of 14 residues. V was pared by 3 bases and J by 7 bases, with 16 bases between. The CDR3: CAWRGSGGGQPQHF. The DNA for the CDR3 is TGTGCCTGGAGGGGATCAGGAGGCGGGCAGCCCCAGCATTTT. The whole variable domain, filled in from reference TRBV30 and TRBJ1-5, reads SQTIHQWPATLVQPVGSPLSLECTVEGTSNPNLYWYRQAAGRGLQLLFYSVGIGQISSEVPQNLSASRPQDRQFILSSKKLLLSDSGFYLCAWRGSGGGQPQHFGDGTRLSIL.

Only one count was recorded for this clone. The chain carries TRBV12-5 and TRBJ2-5; the match to TRBD1 covers 10 bases. Trimming removed 5 bases from V and 7 bases from J; junction bases left unmatched: 13. Germline CDR1 is LGHNT and CDR2 is FRNRAP. The CDR3 has 16 amino acids. CDR3 residues: CASGLSDRGIVGTQYF. The CDR3 DNA reads as TGTGCTAGTGGTCTTTCGGACAGGGGGATCGTGGGGACCCAGTACTTC.

This chain uses TRBV6-5 with TRBJ1-1, with D perhaps TRBD1 (6 bases). Trimming cost V 0 bases and J 0 bases, with 11 bases left between them. There are 16 residues in the CDR3. The germline V gene has CDR1 MNHEY and CDR2 SVGAGI. The CDR3 region has the DNA TGTGCCAGCAGTTACTCGAGGACAGCAATGAACACTGAAGCTTTCTTT. This codes for CASSYSRTAMNTEAFF.

The chain uses TRBV24-1 and TRBJ1-5; 7 nucleotides agree with TRBD1. CDR3 length: 15 amino acids. CDR1 is KGHDR and CDR2 is SFDVKD in the germline V gene. V lost 6 bases, J lost 0 bases, and 4 bases stayed unmatched. DNA for the CDR3: TGTGCCACCAGTCAGGGGGGAATTAGCAATCAGCCCCAGCATTTT. It is translated as CATSQGGISNQPQHF.

This clone was picked up one time. This chain links TRBV10-1 with TRBJ2-1, with 13 positions matching TRBD2. The V gene's germline CDR1 is WNHNN and CDR2 SYGVQD (reference sequence). The CDR3 totals 15 residues. With V trimmed by 5 bases and J by 7 bases, 5 bases remained unmatched. The CDR3 DNA reads as TGCGCCAGCAGTCATGGACTAGCGGGAGTGAATGAGCAGTTCTTC. Translation: CASSHGLAGVNEQFF.

The rearrangement links TRBV5-1 to TRBJ1-1; D perhaps matches TRBD1 (5 bases). This CDR3 region has 17 residues. Looked up from germline, CDR1 is SGHRS and CDR2 is YFSETQ. Trimming left V 0 bases short and J 0 bases short, with 15 bases between. This CDR3 reads CASSLDGDPGMNTEAFF. The DNA for the CDR3 is TGCGCCAGCAGCTTGGATGGGGACCCAGGCATGAACACTGAAGCTTTCTTT. Using reference TRBV5-1 and TRBJ1-1 for the parts outside the CDR3, the full variable domain is KAGVTQTPRYLIKTRGQQVTLSCSPISGHRSVSWYQQTPGQGLQFLFEYFSETQRNKGNFPGRFSGRQFSNSRSEMNVSTLELGDSALYLCASSLDGDPGMNTEAFFGQGTRLTVV.

V gene TRBV27 combines with J gene TRBJ2-7; 7 bases map to TRBD1. This CDR3 has 14 amino acids. Germline V gene data show CDR1 as MNHEY and CDR2 as SMNVEV (reference sequence). The junction had 3 bases not matched to a gene; V was cut back by 2 bases and J by 2 bases. CDR3 protein: CASSLLGQPYEQYF. The CDR3 nucleotides are TGTGCCAGCAGTTTACTGGGACAGCCCTACGAGCAGTACTTC.

The chain combines TRBV5-4 with TRBJ2-5; TRBD2 matches at 11 bases. Unmatched junction bases numbered 1, after V lost 1 base and J lost 2 bases. Per germline, CDR1 SGHNT and CDR2 YYREEE (reference sequence). The CDR3 extends over 15 amino acids. Written as DNA, the CDR3 is TGTGCCAGCAGCTTGAGACTAGCGGGGCAAGAGACCCAGTACTTC. It encodes CASSLRLAGQETQYF.

The chain links TRBV6-1 to TRBJ1-1; TRBD1 matches at 8 bases. Germline lookup yields CDR1 MNHNS and CDR2 SASEGT. V was pared by 2 bases and J by 5 bases, with 7 bases of the junction left unmatched. CDR3 length: 15 amino acids. In DNA, the CDR3 is TGTGCCAGCAGTGAAAGGACAGGGTATGATACTGAAGCTTTCTTT. The encoded protein is CASSERTGYDTEAFF.

The chain recombines TRBV18 with TRBJ2-3; 10 positions agree with TRBD2. V was clipped by 3 bases and J by 2 bases; unmatched bases: 8. CDR3 length: 17 residues. Per germline, CDR1 KGHSH and CDR2 LQKENI. The chain's CDR3 is CASSPSIAGGPTDTQYF. CDR3 coding DNA: TGTGCCAGCTCACCGTCGATAGCGGGAGGCCCCACAGATACGCAGTATTTT.

Only one count was recorded for this clone. This chain connects TRBV28 to TRBJ2-5; tentative D call: TRBD2 (5 bases). The CDR3 contains 14 residues. CDR1 and CDR2 from the germline V gene are MDHEN and SYDVKM. V gave up 5 bases and J gave up 2 bases, with 12 bases separating them. The CDR3 DNA is TGTGCCAGCAGTGCAAGCGGCATACAAGAGACCCAGTACTTC. Its protein is CASSASGIQETQYF.

The chain links TRBV6-6 to TRBJ2-7, with 8 bases identical to TRBD2. V lost 5 bases to trimming and J lost 6 bases; unmatched junction nucleotides: 3. Germline CDR1 is MNHNY and CDR2 is SVGAGI (reference sequence). The CDR3 contains 12 residues. The CDR3 DNA is TGTGCCAGCAGTGGACTAGCTGGCGAGCAGTACTTC. This sequence encodes CASSGLAGEQYF.

The V call is TRBV11-2, the J call TRBJ1-4, with D perhaps matching TRBD1 (6 bases). The CDR3 sequence is 15 residues long. The germline CDR1 and CDR2 sequences are SGHAT and FQNNGV. The ends were cut back, 4 bases at V and 7 bases at J, with 16 bases in the middle. CDR3 nucleotide sequence: TGTGCCAGCAGCTCGCTCGGGGGGCGCGGTGAAAAACTGTTTTTT. It encodes CASSSLGGRGEKLFF.

In DNA form, the CDR3 reads TGTGCCAGCAGTAAACCCGGACAGGGGAGAGAAGCTTTCTTT. It encodes CASSKPGQGREAFF. The gene calls are TRBV6-5 and TRBJ1-1; 9 bases are a match to TRBD1. The germline V gene has CDR1 MNHEY and CDR2 SVGAGI. The ends lost 5 bases at V and 8 bases at J; junction bases unmatched: 9. The CDR3 runs 14 residues.

J is TRBJ1-5 and V is TRBV30; 7 bases are shared with TRBD1. J lost 5 bases, V lost 3 bases, and 10 bases had no gene match. Germline assignment: CDR1 GTSNPN and CDR2 SVGIG (reference sequence). The CDR3 loop spans 15 amino acids. CDR3 sequence reads: CAWSAPTGRHQPQHF. For the CDR3, the DNA is TGTGCCTGGAGCGCGCCGACAGGGAGACATCAGCCCCAGCATTTT.

The CDR3 here is CASSRASGYEQYF. CDR3 in DNA: TGTGCCAGCAGTCGTGCTAGCGGATACGAGCAGTACTTC. The V and J genes are TRBV27 and TRBJ2-7; 7 bases are shared with TRBD2. V shed 5 bases and J 4 bases; nucleotides not matched to a gene: 5. The CDR3 length is 13 residues. Germline CDR1 is MNHEY and CDR2 is SMNVEV (reference sequence).

CDR3 region: CASSDAGLGGFPYGYTF. The CDR3 coding sequence is TGTGCCAGCAGTGATGCGGGGTTAGGAGGCTTTCCTTATGGCTACACCTTC. V gene TRBV6-1 combines with J gene TRBJ1-2, with D uncertain. The V gene lost 3 bases and the J gene lost 5 bases, with 22 bases spanning the gap. Looked up from germline, CDR1 is MNHNS and CDR2 is SASEGT. The CDR3 is 17 residues long.

V is TRBV28 and J is TRBJ1-6; TRBD1 agrees at 7 bases. The CDR3 sequence is 15 residues long. Trimming at V came to 4 bases and at J to 7 bases, leaving 7 bases not matched to a gene. The V gene's germline CDR1 is MDHEN and CDR2 SYDVKM. CDR3 nucleotides: TGTGCCAGCAGTTCCATTGGAGGGGGCAATTCACCCCTCCACTTT. It encodes CASSSIGGGNSPLHF.

The rearrangement joins TRBV11-2 to TRBJ1-2, with TRBD1 matching 8 bases. This CDR3 is 13 amino acids long. Germline CDR1 and CDR2: SGHAT and FQNNGV. J gave up 8 bases and V 3 bases, and 5 bases lay outside the gene matches. The CDR3 loop reads CASSFQGAEGYTF. The CDR3 nucleotides read TGTGCCAGCAGCTTCCAGGGGGCAGAGGGCTACACCTTC.

V gene TRBV19 combines with J gene TRBJ2-7; 7 bases fit TRBD1. The CDR3 length is 14 residues. V was pared by 4 bases and J by 1 base, with 4 bases of the junction left unmatched. Germline-derived CDR1 and CDR2 are LNHDA and SQIVND (reference sequence). Here the CDR3 reads CASSTTGNSYEQYF. In DNA, the CDR3 is TGTGCCAGTAGTACGACAGGGAATTCCTACGAGCAGTACTTC.

This chain joins TRBV6-5 and TRBJ1-6; unclear D gene. Trimming left V 11 bases short and J 5 bases short, with 13 bases between. Looked up from germline, CDR1 is MNHEY and CDR2 is SVGAGI. The CDR3 is 13 amino acids. The CDR3 DNA is TGTGCCTCCTCGGTCCGTGATAATTCACCCCTCCACTTT. It yields the protein CASSVRDNSPLHF.

The rearrangement joins TRBV7-9 to TRBJ1-4; D possibly corresponds to TRBD1 (5 bases). CDR3 length: 14 amino acids. The V and J ends lost 3 bases and 4 bases respectively, with 9 bases between them. CDR1 is SEHNR and CDR2 is FQNEAQ in the germline V gene (reference sequence). CDR3 nucleotide sequence: TGTGCCAGCAGCTTCACAAGGGGTAATGAAAAACTGTTTTTT. This sequence encodes CASSFTRGNEKLFF.

The CDR3 DNA is TGTGCCAGCGAACGGGACAGGGGTTCCTACGAGCAGTACTTC. As protein: CASERDRGSYEQYF. V gene TRBV6-5 combines with J gene TRBJ2-7; 10 bases fit TRBD1. Germline-derived CDR1 and CDR2 are MNHEY and SVGAGI. With 8 bases clipped from V and 1 base from J, the junction kept 5 bases outside the gene matches. The CDR3 length is 14 residues.

The chain has TRBV28 and TRBJ2-2; D unclear. This CDR3 comprises 13 residues. CDR1 and CDR2 from the germline V gene are MDHEN and SYDVKM. Trimming cost V 8 bases and J 2 bases, with 9 bases left between them. The CDR3 sequence is CASVDANTGELFF. DNA for the CDR3: TGTGCCAGCGTCGACGCTAACACCGGGGAGCTGTTTTTT.

V gene TRBV6-5 combines with J gene TRBJ1-6; D is uncertain. Trimming took off 8 bases at V and 10 bases at J, with 15 bases between the two ends. This CDR3 is 13 amino acids long. CDR1 is MNHEY, CDR2 SVGAGI, per germline. Here the CDR3 reads CASLLETRSPLHF. DNA for the CDR3: TGTGCCAGCTTGTTGGAAACCCGCTCACCCCTCCACTTT.